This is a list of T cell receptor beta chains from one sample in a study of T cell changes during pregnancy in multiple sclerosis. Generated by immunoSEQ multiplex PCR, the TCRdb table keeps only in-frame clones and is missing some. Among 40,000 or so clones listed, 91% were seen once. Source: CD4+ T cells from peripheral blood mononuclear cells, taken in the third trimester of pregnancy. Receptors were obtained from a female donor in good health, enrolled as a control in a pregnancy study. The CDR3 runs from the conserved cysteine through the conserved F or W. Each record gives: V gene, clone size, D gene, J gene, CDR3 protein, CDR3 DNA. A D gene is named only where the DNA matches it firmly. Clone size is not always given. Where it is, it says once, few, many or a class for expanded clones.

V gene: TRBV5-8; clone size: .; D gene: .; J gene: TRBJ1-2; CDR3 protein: CASSFRGLGNYGYTF; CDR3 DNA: TGTGCCAGCAGCTTCCGAGGGTTGGGTAACTATGGCTACACCTTC
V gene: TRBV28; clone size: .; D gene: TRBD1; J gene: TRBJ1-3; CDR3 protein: CASISTVGQGKGNTIYF; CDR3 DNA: TGTGCCAGCATTTCCACCGTTGGACAGGGAAAAGGAAACACCATATATTTT
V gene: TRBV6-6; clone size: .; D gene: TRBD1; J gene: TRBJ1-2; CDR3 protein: CASKITGGGEGYTF; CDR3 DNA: TGTGCCAGCAAGATTACAGGGGGCGGTGAAGGCTACACCTTC
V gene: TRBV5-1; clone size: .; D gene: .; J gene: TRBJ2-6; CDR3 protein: CASTPGGWSGANVLTF; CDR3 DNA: TGCGCCAGCACCCCTGGGGGCTGGTCTGGGGCCAACGTCCTGACTTTC
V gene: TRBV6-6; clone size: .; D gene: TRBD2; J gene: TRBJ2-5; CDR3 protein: CASSYSSRGGQETQYF; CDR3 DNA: TGTGCCAGCAGTTACTCGAGTCGGGGGGGCCAAGAGACCCAGTACTTC
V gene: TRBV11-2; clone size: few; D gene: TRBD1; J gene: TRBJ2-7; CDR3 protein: CASSPVNRGRKPYEQYF; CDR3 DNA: TGTGCCAGCAGCCCGGTGAACAGGGGGCGAAAACCCTACGAGCAGTACTTC
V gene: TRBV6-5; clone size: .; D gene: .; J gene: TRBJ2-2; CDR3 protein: CASSYTDRHTGELFF; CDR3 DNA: TGTGCCAGCAGTTATACTGACAGACACACCGGGGAGCTGTTTTTT
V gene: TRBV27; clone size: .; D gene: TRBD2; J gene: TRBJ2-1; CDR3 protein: CASTLTSGKYEQFF; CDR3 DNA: TGTGCCAGCACCCTAACTAGCGGGAAATATGAGCAGTTCTTC
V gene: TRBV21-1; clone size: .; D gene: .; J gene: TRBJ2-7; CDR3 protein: CASSKRIGGLDSYEQYF; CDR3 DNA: TGTGCCAGCAGCAAAAGGATCGGGGGACTAGACTCCTACGAGCAGTACTTC
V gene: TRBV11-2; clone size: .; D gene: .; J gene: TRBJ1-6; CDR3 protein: CASSLDRSSPLHF; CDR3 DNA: TGTGCCAGCAGCTTAGATAGATCCTCACCCCTCCACTTT
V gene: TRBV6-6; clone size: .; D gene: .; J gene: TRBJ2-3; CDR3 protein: CASTLPVSDTQYF; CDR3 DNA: TGTGCCAGCACCCTCCCGGTATCAGATACGCAGTATTTT
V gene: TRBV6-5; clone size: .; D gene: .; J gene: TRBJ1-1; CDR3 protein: CASSSHAGARTEAFF; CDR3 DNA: TGTGCCAGCAGTAGCCATGCGGGGGCGCGGACTGAAGCTTTCTTT
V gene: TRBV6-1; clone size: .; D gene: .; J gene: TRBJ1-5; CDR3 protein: CASKEPGASNQPQHF; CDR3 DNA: TGTGCCAGCAAAGAACCAGGGGCGTCCAATCAGCCCCAGCATTTT